This entry concerns a single TCR beta chain. Germline V gene data show CDR1 as SGHVS and CDR2 as FQNEAQ. V shed 0 bases and J 3 bases; nucleotides not matched to a gene: 5. CDR3 size: 17 residues. The data stem from a study of blood T cell repertoires in COVID-19. Data came from immunoSEQ multiplex PCR; TCRdb stores just in-frame clones and leaves some out. The sample includes some 150,000 clones, 80% to 85% of them seen just once. This receptor was taken from an older woman with acute or convalescent COVID-19. Sample: peripheral blood. The V call is TRBV7-8, the J call TRBJ1-6; 7 bases line up with TRBD1. The chain's CDR3 is CASSLAARTGYNSPLHF. The DNA for the CDR3 is TGTGCCAGCAGCTTAGCCGCCCGGACAGGCTATAATTCACCCCTCCACTTT.